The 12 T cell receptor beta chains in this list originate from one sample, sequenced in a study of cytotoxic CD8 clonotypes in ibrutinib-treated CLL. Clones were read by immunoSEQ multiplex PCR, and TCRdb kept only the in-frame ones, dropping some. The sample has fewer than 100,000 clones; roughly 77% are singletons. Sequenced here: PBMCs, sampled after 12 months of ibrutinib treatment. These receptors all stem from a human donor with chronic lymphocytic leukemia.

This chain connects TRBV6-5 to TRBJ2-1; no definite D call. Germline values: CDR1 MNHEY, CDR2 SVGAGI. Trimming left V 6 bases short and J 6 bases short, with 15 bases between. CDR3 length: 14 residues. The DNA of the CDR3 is TGTGCCAGCAGCGTGGGCCCCCCCGCCAATGAGCAGTTCTTC. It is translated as CASSVGPPANEQFF.

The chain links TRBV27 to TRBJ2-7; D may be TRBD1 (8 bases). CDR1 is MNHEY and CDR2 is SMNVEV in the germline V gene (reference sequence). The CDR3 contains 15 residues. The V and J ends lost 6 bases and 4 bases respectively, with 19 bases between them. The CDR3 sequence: CASSQGASGLYEQYF. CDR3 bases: TGTGCCAGCAGCCAGGGGGCTAGCGGACTATACGAGCAGTACTTC.

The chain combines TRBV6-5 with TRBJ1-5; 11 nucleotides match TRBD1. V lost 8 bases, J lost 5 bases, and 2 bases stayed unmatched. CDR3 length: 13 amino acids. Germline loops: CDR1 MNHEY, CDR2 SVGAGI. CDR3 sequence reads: CASAGQGDQPQHF. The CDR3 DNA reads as TGTGCCAGCGCGGGACAGGGGGATCAGCCCCAGCATTTT.

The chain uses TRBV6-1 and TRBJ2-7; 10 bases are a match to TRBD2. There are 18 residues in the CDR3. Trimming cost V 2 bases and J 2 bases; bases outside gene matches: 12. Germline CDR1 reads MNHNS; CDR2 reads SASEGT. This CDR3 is CASSEWTNLAGEPYEQYF. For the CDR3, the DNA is TGTGCCAGCAGTGAATGGACAAATCTAGCGGGAGAACCCTACGAGCAGTACTTC.

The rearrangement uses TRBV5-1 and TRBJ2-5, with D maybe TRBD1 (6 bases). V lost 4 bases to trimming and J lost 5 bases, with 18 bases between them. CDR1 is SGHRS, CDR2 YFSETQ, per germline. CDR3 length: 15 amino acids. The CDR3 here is CASSTTGTPGETQYF. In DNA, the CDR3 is TGCGCCAGCAGCACTACCGGGACACCCGGGGAGACCCAGTACTTC. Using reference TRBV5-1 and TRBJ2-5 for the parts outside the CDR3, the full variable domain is KAGVTQTPRYLIKTRGQQVTLSCSPISGHRSVSWYQQTPGQGLQFLFEYFSETQRNKGNFPGRFSGRQFSNSRSEMNVSTLELGDSALYLCASSTTGTPGETQYFGPGTRLLVL.

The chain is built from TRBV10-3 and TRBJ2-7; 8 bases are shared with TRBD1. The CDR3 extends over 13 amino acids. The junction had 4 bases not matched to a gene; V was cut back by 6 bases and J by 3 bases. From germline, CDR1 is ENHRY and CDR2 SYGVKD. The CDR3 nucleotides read TGTGCCATCAGCTCAGGGGGCCGCTACGAGCAGTACTTC. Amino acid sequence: CAISSGGRYEQYF.

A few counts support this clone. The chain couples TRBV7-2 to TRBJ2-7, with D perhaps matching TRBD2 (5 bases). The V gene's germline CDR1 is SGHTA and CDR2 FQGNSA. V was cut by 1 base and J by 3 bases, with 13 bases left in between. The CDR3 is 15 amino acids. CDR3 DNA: TGTGCCAGCAGCTTAGGACACGGGGTGGGCTACGAGCAGTACTTC. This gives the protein CASSLGHGVGYEQYF.

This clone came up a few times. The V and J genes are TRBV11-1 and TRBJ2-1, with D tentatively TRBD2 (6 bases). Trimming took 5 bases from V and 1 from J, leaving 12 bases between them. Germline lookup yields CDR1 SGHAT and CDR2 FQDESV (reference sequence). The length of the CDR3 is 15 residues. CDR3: CASSLDRGSYNEQFF. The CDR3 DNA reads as TGTGCCAGCAGCCTGGACCGGGGGTCCTACAATGAGCAGTTCTTC.

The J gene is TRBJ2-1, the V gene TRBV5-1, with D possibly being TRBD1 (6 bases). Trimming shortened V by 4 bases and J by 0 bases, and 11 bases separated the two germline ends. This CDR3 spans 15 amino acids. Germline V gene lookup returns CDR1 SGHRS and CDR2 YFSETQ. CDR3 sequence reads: CASSPQGYSYNEQFF. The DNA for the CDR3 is TGCGCCAGCAGCCCGCAGGGGTACTCCTACAATGAGCAGTTCTTC.

Here the CDR3 reads CASSLAQGPRYTF. The CDR3 nucleotides read TGTGCCAGCAGTTTGGCCCAGGGACCGCGCTACACCTTC. The gene calls are TRBV28 and TRBJ1-2; tentatively, D is TRBD1 (5 bases). CDR1 MDHEN and CDR2 SYDVKM come from the germline V gene. Trimming took off 3 bases at V and 9 bases at J, with 14 bases between the two ends. This CDR3 contains 13 residues.

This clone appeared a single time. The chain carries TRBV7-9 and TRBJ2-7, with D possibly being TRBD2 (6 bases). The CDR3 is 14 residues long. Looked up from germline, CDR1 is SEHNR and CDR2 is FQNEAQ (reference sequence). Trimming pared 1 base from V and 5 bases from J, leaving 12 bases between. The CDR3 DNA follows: TGTGCCAGCAGCTTAGACGGGGGAGGCAACGAGCAGTACTTC. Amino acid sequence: CASSLDGGGNEQYF.

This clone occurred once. CDR3 residues: CSAGGNYGYTF. CDR3 nucleotide sequence: TGCAGTGCGGGGGGGAACTATGGCTACACCTTC. The chain has TRBV20-1 and TRBJ1-2; TRBD1 is a possible D gene (5 bases). Looked up from germline, CDR1 is DFQATT and CDR2 is SNEGSKA (reference sequence). Trimming pared 6 bases from V and 2 bases from J, leaving 7 bases between. The CDR3 spans 11 residues.